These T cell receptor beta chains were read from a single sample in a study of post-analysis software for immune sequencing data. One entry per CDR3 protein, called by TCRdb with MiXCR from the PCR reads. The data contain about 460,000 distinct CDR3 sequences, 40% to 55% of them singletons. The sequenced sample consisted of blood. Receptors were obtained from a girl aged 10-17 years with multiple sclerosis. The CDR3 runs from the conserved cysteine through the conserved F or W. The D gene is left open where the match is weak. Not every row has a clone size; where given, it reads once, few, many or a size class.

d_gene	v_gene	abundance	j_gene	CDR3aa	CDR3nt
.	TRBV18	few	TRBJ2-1	CASSKRGSYNEQFF	TGTGCCAGCTCAAAGAGGGGCTCCTACAATGAGCAGTTCTTC
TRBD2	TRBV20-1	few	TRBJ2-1	CSARATSGSRYEQFF	TGCAGTGCTAGAGCTACTAGCGGGAGTAGGTATGAGCAGTTCTTC
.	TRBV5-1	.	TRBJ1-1	CASSLQGVGAEAFF	TGCGCCAGCAGCTTACAGGGAGTCGGCGCTGAAGCTTTCTTT
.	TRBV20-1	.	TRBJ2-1	CSASTTVRDNEQFF	TGCAGTGCTTCGACTACCGTAAGGGACAATGAGCAGTTCTTC
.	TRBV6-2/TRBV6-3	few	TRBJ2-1	CASSFDYNEQFF	TGTGCCAGCAGTTTTGACTACAATGAGCAGTTCTTC
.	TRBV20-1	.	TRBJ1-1	CSARVEGWYTEAFF	TGCAGTGCTAGAGTAGAGGGTTGGTACACTGAAGCTTTCTTT
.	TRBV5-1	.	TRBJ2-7	CASKEIADDEQYF	TGCGCCAGCAAGGAGATAGCGGACGACGAGCAGTACTTC
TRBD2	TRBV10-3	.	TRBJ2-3	CAITGLAGEGTDTRYF	TGTGCCATCACGGGACTAGCGGGAGAGGGGACAGATACGCGGTATTTT
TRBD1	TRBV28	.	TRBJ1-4	CASTTGVDEKLFF	TGTGCCAGCACTACAGGGGTGGACGAAAAACTGTTTTTT
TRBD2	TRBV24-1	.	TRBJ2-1	CATRLAGEDEQFF	TGTGCCACCAGACTAGCGGGTGAAGATGAGCAGTTCTTC
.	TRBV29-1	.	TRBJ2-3	CSVKQGSSTDTQYF	TGCAGCGTCAAACAGGGATCCAGCACAGATACGCAGTATTTT
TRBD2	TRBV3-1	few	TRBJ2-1	CASSQEYLAGGNEQFF	TGTGCCAGCAGCCAAGAATACCTAGCGGGAGGAAATGAGCAGTTCTTC
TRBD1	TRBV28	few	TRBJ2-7	CASSSDRDQVKEQYF	TGTGCCAGCAGTTCGGACAGGGATCAGGTGAAAGAGCAGTACTTC
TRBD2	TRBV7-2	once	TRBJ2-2	CASSPAGSGGTGKLFF	TGTGCCAGCAGCCCCGCGGGGAGCGGGGGGACCGGGAAGCTGTTTTTT
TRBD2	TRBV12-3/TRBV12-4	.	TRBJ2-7	CASSPTSGSNYEQYF	TGTGCCAGCAGTCCTACTAGCGGGAGTAACTACGAGCAGTACTTC
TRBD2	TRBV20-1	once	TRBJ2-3	CSARTPFGGRAGDTQYF	TGCAGTGCTAGAACTCCCTTTGGAGGGAGGGCCGGAGATACGCAGTATTTT
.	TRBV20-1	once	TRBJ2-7	CSAALGPSYNEQYF	TGCAGTGCTGCCCTCGGGCCCTCCTACAATGAGCAGTACTTC
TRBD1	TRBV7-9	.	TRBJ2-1	CASSLGGQGNEQFF	TGTGCCAGCAGCTTAGGGGGACAGGGCAATGAGCAGTTCTTC
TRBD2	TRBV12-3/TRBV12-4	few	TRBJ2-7	CATSTSGTAEQYF	TGTGCCACCTCGACTAGCGGGACGGCCGAGCAGTACTTC